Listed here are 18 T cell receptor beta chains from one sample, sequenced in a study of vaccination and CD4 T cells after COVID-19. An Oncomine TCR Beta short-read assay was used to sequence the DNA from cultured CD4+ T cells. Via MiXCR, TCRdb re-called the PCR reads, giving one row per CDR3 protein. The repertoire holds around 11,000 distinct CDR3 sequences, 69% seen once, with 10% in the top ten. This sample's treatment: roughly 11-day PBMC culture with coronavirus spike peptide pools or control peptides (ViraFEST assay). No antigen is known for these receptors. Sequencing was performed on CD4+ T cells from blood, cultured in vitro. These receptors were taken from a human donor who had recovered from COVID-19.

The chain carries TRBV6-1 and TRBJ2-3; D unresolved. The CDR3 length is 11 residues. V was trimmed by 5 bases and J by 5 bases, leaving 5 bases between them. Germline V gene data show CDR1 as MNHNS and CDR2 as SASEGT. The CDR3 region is CASSQGDTQYF. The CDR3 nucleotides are TGTGCCAGCAGTCAAGGAGATACGCAGTATTTT.

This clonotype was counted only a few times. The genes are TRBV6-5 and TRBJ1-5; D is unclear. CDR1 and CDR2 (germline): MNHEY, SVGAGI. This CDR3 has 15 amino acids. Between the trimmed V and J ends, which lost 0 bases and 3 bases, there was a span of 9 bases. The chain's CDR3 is CASSYSSQYNQPQHF. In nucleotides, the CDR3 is TGTGCCAGCAGTTACTCGAGTCAGTACAATCAGCCCCAGCATTTT.

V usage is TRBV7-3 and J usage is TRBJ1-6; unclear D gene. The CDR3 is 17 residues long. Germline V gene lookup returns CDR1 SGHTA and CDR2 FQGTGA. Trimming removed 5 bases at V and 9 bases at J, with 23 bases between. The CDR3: CASSPKPSGQTGSPLHF. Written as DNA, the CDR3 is TGTGCCAGCAGCCCAAAACCATCGGGCCAGACGGGTTCACCCCTCCACTTT. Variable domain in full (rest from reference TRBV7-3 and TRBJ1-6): GAGVSQTPSNKVTEKGKYVELRCDPISGHTALYWYRQSLGQGPEFLIYFQGTGAADDSGLPNDRFFAVRPEGSVSTLKIQRTERGDSAVYLCASSPKPSGQTGSPLHFGNGTRLTVT.

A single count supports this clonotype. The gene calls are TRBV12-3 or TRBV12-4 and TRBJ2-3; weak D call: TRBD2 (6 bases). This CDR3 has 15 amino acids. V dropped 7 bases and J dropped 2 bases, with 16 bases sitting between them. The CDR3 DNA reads TGTGCCAGCATTATGGGCGGCGGGGTCACAGATACGCAGTATTTT. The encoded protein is CASIMGGGVTDTQYF.

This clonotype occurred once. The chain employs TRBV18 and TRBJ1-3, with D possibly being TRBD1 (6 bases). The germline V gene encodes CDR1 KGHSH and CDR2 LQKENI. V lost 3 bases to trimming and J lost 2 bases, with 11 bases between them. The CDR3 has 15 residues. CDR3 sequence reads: CASSPSQGTGNTIYF. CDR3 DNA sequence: TGTGCCAGCTCACCTTCACAGGGAACTGGAAACACCATATATTTT.

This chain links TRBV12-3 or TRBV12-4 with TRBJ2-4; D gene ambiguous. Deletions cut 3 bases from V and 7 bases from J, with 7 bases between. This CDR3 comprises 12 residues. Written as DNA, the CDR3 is TGTGCCAGCAGTTTCTTGGGGAACATTCAGTACTTC. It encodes CASSFLGNIQYF.

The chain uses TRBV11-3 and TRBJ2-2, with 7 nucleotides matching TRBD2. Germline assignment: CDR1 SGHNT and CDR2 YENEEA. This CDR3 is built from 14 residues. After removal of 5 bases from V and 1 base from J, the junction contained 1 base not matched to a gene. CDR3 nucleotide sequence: TGTGCCAGCAGCAAGCGGGAGAACACCGGGGAGCTGTTTTTT. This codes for CASSKRENTGELFF.

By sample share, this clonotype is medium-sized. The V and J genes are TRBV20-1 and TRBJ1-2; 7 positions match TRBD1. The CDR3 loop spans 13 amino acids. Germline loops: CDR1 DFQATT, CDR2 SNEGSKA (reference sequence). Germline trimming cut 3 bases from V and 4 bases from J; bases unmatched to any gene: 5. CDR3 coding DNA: TGCAGTGCTAGGCGGGACAGATTCTATGGCTACACCTTC. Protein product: CSARRDRFYGYTF.

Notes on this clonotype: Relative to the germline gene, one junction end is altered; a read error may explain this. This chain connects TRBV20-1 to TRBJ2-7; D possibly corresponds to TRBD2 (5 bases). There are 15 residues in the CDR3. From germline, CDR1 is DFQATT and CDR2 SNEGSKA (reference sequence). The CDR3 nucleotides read TGCAGTGCTGGAGATGAGGAGACTATCCGATACGAGCAGTACTTC. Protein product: CSAGDEETIRYEQYF.

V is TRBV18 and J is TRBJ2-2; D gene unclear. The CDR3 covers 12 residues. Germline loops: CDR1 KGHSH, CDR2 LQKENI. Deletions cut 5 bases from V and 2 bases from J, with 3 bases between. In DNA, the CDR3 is TGTGCCAGCTCAACAAACACCGGGGAGCTGTTTTTT. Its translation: CASSTNTGELFF.

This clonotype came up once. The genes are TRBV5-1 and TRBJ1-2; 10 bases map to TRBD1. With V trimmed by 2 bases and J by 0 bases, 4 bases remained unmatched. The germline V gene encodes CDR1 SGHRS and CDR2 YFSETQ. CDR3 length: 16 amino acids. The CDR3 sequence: CASSFGTGVANYGYTF. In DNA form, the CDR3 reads TGCGCCAGCAGCTTTGGGACAGGGGTAGCTAACTATGGCTACACCTTC. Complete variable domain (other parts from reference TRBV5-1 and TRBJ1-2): KAGVTQTPRYLIKTRGQQVTLSCSPISGHRSVSWYQQTPGQGLQFLFEYFSETQRNKGNFPGRFSGRQFSNSRSEMNVSTLELGDSALYLCASSFGTGVANYGYTFGSGTRLTVV.

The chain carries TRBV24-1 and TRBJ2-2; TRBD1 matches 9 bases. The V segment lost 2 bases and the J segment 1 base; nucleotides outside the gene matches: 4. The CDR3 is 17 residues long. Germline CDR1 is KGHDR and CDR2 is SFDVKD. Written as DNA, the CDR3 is TGTGCCACCAGTGATTATACAGGGGGCCGGAACACCGGGGAGCTGTTTTTT. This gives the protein CATSDYTGGRNTGELFF.

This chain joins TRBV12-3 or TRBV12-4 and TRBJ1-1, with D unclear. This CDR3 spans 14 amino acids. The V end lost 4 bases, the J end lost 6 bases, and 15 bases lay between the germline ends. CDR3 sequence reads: CASSSGRAGPEAFF. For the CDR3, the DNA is TGTGCCAGCAGTTCCGGACGGGCAGGACCTGAAGCTTTCTTT.

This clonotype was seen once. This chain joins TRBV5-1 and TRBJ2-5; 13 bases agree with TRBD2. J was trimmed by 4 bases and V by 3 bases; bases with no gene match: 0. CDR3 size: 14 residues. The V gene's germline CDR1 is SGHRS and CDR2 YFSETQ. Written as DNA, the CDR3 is TGCGCCAGCAGCTGGACTAGCGGGAGAGAGACCCAGTACTTC. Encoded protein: CASSWTSGRETQYF. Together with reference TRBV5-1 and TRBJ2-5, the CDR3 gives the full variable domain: KAGVTQTPRYLIKTRGQQVTLSCSPISGHRSVSWYQQTPGQGLQFLFEYFSETQRNKGNFPGRFSGRQFSNSRSEMNVSTLELGDSALYLCASSWTSGRETQYFGPGTRLLVL.

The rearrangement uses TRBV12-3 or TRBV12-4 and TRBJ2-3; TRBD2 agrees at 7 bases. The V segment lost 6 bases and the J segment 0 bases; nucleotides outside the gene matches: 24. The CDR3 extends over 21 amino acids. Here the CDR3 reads CASSPTPRWSSGISSTDTQYF. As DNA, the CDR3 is TGTGCCAGCAGCCCCACGCCCCGTTGGTCGAGCGGGATATCAAGCACAGATACGCAGTATTTT.

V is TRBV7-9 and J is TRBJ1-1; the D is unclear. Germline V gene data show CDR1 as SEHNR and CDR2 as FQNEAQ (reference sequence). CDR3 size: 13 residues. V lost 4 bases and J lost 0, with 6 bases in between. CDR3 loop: CASSSWMNTEAFF. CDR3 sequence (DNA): TGTGCCAGCAGCTCCTGGATGAACACTGAAGCTTTCTTT.

The CDR3 DNA is TGTGCCAGCAGTGAAGCGGGGGGGCTCGGCACCGGGGAGCTGTTTTTT. This translates into CASSEAGGLGTGELFF. The chain employs TRBV6-1 and TRBJ2-2, with TRBD2 as a possible D gene (7 bases). CDR1 is MNHNS, CDR2 SASEGT, per germline. Trimming left V 0 bases short and J 4 bases short, with 12 bases between. The CDR3 has 16 residues.

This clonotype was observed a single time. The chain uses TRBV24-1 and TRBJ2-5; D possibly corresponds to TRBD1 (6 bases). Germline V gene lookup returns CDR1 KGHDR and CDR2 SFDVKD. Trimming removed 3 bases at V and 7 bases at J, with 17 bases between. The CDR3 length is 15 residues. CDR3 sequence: CATSDDDRPGGTQYF. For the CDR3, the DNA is TGTGCCACCAGTGATGATGACAGGCCCGGAGGGACCCAGTACTTC.